Below are 18 T cell receptor beta chains sequenced from a single sample in a study of blood T cell repertoires in COVID-19. The table came from immunoSEQ multiplex PCR; TCRdb's copy has only in-frame clones and leaves some out. The data contain approximately 200,000 clones, about 90% of them singletons. The sample consisted of PBMCs or T cells enriched from blood (not recorded which). The receptors stem from a woman aged 30 to 39 who had recovered from COVID-19.

The V gene is TRBV6-5, the J gene TRBJ1-3; 8 nucleotides match TRBD1. The CDR3 sequence is 14 residues long. The V and J ends lost 5 bases and 4 bases, in that order; junction bases with no gene match: 4. From germline, CDR1 is MNHEY and CDR2 SVGAGI. DNA for the CDR3: TGTGCCAGCAGTCTCTGGGACAGGGGAAACACCATATATTTT. Residues: CASSLWDRGNTIYF.

This chain joins TRBV27 and TRBJ2-2, with 10 bases lining up with TRBD1. Germline V gives CDR1 MNHEY, CDR2 SMNVEV (reference sequence). The CDR3 runs 15 residues. The V and J ends lost 8 bases and 4 bases, in that order; junction bases with no gene match: 7. In DNA, the CDR3 is TGTGCCAGCGGAGGGGACAGGGGAGGCACCGGGGAGCTGTTTTTT. Translation: CASGGDRGGTGELFF.

The genes are TRBV7-7 and TRBJ2-2; 12 bases fit TRBD1. This CDR3 is 16 amino acids long. The germline V gene has CDR1 SSHAT and CDR2 FNYEAQ (reference sequence). Unmatched junction bases numbered 6, after V lost 5 bases and J lost 5 bases. The CDR3 sequence is CASSPTGQGATGELFF. The DNA of the CDR3 is TGTGCCAGCAGCCCTACGGGACAGGGGGCGACCGGGGAGCTGTTTTTT.

V is TRBV7-2 and J is TRBJ1-3; D uncertain. V lost 1 base to trimming and J lost 4 bases, with 8 bases between them. The length of the CDR3 is 14 residues. Germline CDR1 reads SGHTA; CDR2 reads FQGNSA. The CDR3 coding sequence is TGTGCCAGCAGCTTAGTGGCGGGGGGAAACACCATATATTTT. This translates into CASSLVAGGNTIYF.

This rearrangement joins TRBV5-1 to TRBJ1-1, with a weak D call TRBD1 (5 bases). Germline V gene lookup returns CDR1 SGHRS and CDR2 YFSETQ. Trimming stripped 0 bases from V and 4 bases from J, with 10 bases between. The CDR3 has 14 residues. DNA for the CDR3: TGCGCCAGCAGCTTGGGCGGGGGTGTCACTGAAGCTTTCTTT. Its translation: CASSLGGGVTEAFF.

The rearrangement joins TRBV7-9 to TRBJ1-5, with 7 bases matching TRBD1. Trimming removed 4 bases from V and 3 bases from J; junction bases left unmatched: 12. Germline V CDR1 and CDR2: SEHNR, FQNEAQ (reference sequence). This CDR3 has 17 residues. The CDR3 here is CASSSSLTGEDNQPQHF. DNA for the CDR3: TGTGCCAGCAGCTCCTCTTTAACAGGGGAGGACAATCAGCCCCAGCATTTT. Complete variable domain (other parts from reference TRBV7-9 and TRBJ1-5): DTGVSQNPRHKITKRGQNVTFRCDPISEHNRLYWYRQTLGQGPEFLTYFQNEAQLEKSRLLSDRFSAERPKGSFSTLEIQRTEQGDSAMYLCASSSSLTGEDNQPQHFGDGTRLSIL.

The CDR3 loop reads CASSYSTGGYSFATNEKLFF. Written as DNA, the CDR3 is TGTGCCAGCAGTTACTCTACAGGGGGATACAGTTTTGCAACTAATGAAAAACTGTTTTTT. The gene calls are TRBV6-2 or TRBV6-3 and TRBJ1-4; 8 nucleotides match TRBD1. Trimming cost V 0 bases and J 0 bases; bases outside gene matches: 12. The CDR3 totals 20 residues. CDR1 MNHEY and CDR2 SVGEGT come from the germline V gene.

The rearrangement joins TRBV11-3 to TRBJ2-7; 8 bases match TRBD1. The CDR3 is 15 amino acids. V was pared by 1 base and J by 3 bases, with 5 bases of the junction left unmatched. Germline V gene data show CDR1 as SGHNT and CDR2 as YENEEA. As DNA, the CDR3 is TGTGCCAGCAGCTTAGGACAGGGGAGGAACTACGAGCAGTACTTC. It translates to CASSLGQGRNYEQYF.

The chain combines TRBV2 with TRBJ1-5, with 7 bases matching TRBD1. The length of the CDR3 is 15 residues. Germline loops: CDR1 SNHLY, CDR2 FYNNEI. The junction had 9 bases not matched to a gene; V was cut back by 4 bases and J by 6 bases. CDR3 protein: CASSVATGRRQPQHF. The CDR3 DNA follows: TGTGCCAGCAGTGTCGCGACAGGGCGTCGTCAGCCCCAGCATTTT.

The V gene is TRBV19, the J gene TRBJ2-7; TRBD2 matches at 10 bases. V trimming: 1 base; J trimming: 4 bases; junction bases outside the gene matches: 4. Germline CDR1 reads LNHDA; CDR2 reads SQIVND (reference sequence). The CDR3 loop spans 15 amino acids. The DNA of the CDR3 is TGTGCCAGTAGTATAGGGCTAGCGGGAGCATACGAGCAGTACTTC. This codes for CASSIGLAGAYEQYF.

CDR3 DNA sequence: TGTGCCACCAGTGATCCCCAGGACACGTACAATGAGCAGTTCTTC. Its translation is CATSDPQDTYNEQFF. The V gene is TRBV24-1, the J gene TRBJ2-1; possibly TRBD1 for D (5 bases). The CDR3 is 15 amino acids. From germline, CDR1 is KGHDR and CDR2 SFDVKD. Trimming stripped 3 bases from V and 4 bases from J, with 12 bases between.

The V gene is TRBV4-1, the J gene TRBJ1-1; no definite D call. Looked up from germline, CDR1 is MGHRA and CDR2 is YSYEKL. The CDR3 loop spans 15 amino acids. V was cut by 1 base and J by 7 bases, with 16 bases left in between. The CDR3 coding sequence is TGCGCCAGCAGCCAAGGAAGCTCCCCTAGACTTGAAGCTTTCTTT. Translation gives CASSQGSSPRLEAFF.

The chain links TRBV9 to TRBJ1-2; 10 bases map to TRBD1. The junction had 2 bases not matched to a gene; V was cut back by 3 bases and J by 3 bases. The CDR3 totals 14 residues. Germline CDR1 SGDLS, CDR2 YYNGEE. The DNA for the CDR3 is TGTGCCAGCAGCGCGGGGACAGGGGACTATGGCTACACCTTC. The encoded protein is CASSAGTGDYGYTF.

V and J are TRBV10-3 and TRBJ2-1, with D unclear. In germline, CDR1 is ENHRY, CDR2 SYGVKD. This CDR3 region has 14 residues. V was cut by 3 bases and J by 4 bases, with 10 bases left in between. CDR3 coding DNA: TGTGCCATCAGTGACGACTCCAAGTACAATGAGCAGTTCTTC. Translating it yields CAISDDSKYNEQFF.

The chain combines TRBV14 with TRBJ2-5; tentative D call: TRBD2 (7 bases). Germline lookup yields CDR1 SGHDN and CDR2 FVKESK. The V end was cut by 2 bases, the J end by 1 base, with 11 bases between. There are 15 residues in the CDR3. The CDR3 spells CASSQLGGAQETQYF. In DNA form, the CDR3 reads TGTGCCAGCAGCCAACTGGGGGGGGCCCAAGAGACCCAGTACTTC.

The rearrangement joins TRBV19 to TRBJ1-3; D is uncertain. CDR1 is LNHDA, CDR2 SQIVND, per germline (reference sequence). V was clipped by 6 bases and J by 0 bases, with 6 bases between them. The length of the CDR3 is 13 residues. CDR3 in DNA: TGTGCCAGTAGCCAAATCTCTGGAAACACCATATATTTT. It yields the protein CASSQISGNTIYF.

The V and J genes are TRBV4-1 and TRBJ2-5, with a possible D match to TRBD1 (5 bases). V was trimmed by 0 bases and J by 3 bases, leaving 8 bases between them. Germline-derived CDR1 and CDR2 are MGHRA and YSYEKL. The length of the CDR3 is 14 residues. CDR3 sequence (DNA): TGCGCCAGCAGCCAAGAAGGGGCCGAAGAGACCCAGTACTTC. Its protein is CASSQEGAEETQYF.

This rearrangement joins TRBV11-2 to TRBJ2-1; possibly TRBD2 for D (7 bases). Between the trimmed V and J ends, which lost 4 bases and 11 bases, there was a span of 21 bases. The CDR3 is 15 amino acids. Germline V gene lookup returns CDR1 SGHAT and CDR2 FQNNGV. The CDR3 sequence: CASSSLIGGGWKQFF. CDR3 coding DNA: TGTGCCAGCAGCTCCCTAATAGGGGGGGGATGGAAGCAGTTCTTC.